One TCR beta chain is described in this entry. The data belong to a study of blood T cell repertoires in COVID-19. Study at large: Acute and convalescent COVID-19 specimens originated in the United States, Italy and Spain.

Participants came from roughly 25 US areas, aged roughly 18 to 89 years. Clinical history as reported by participants underpinned cohort assignment. Trimming removed 3 bases from V and 1 base from J, with 21 bases in between. Germline lookup yields CDR1 SEHNR and CDR2 FQNEAQ (reference sequence). This CDR3 has 18 residues. Under the authors' procedure: Estimated nucleated cell counts came from reference gene primer amplification. The method was immunoSEQ multiplex PCR; TCRdb's version includes in-frame clones alone and lacks a portion of them. V, J and clone size are taken as reported in that table, and D and trimming were inferred from the DNA itself. The table includes around 190,000 clones, around 80% detected once.

This sequence originates from a woman aged 45-60 years with acute COVID-19. The rearrangement joins TRBV7-9 to TRBJ1-1, with a tentative D call TRBD1 (5 bases). The sample was PBMCs or T cells enriched from blood (not recorded which). Here the CDR3 DNA reads TGTGCCAGCAGCTTGGGGCAACCTTCCCTAAGGCCGAACACTGAAGCTTTCTTT. Amino acid sequence: CASSLGQPSLRPNTEAFF.